This T cell receptor beta chain was documented in a study of cytomegalovirus exposure and HLA in healthy donors. Study summary: Earlier results showed approximately 110 million unique TCR beta sequences derived from roughly 180 million T cells.

This clone was counted a single time. Its antigen is not known. All donors participated as healthy donors of bone marrow. Germline CDR1 is SNHLY and CDR2 is FYNNEI. V lost 7 bases and J lost 5; bases outside the gene matches: 8. CDR3 length equals 13 residues. Study-level points and caveats: Later analysis identified several of the most significant clusters that appeared linked to common viral pathogens. The authors listed 164 TCR beta chains as cytomegalovirus-associated.

The PCR was carried out with 60 Vbeta primers and 13 Jbeta primers. Profiled with immunoSEQ multiplex PCR; TCRdb holds only in-frame clones, not every one. The profile shows fewer than 130,000 clones, under 85% of them singletons. The chain uses TRBV2 and TRBJ2-7, with TRBD1 identical over 7 bases. This clonotype was sampled from a man aged 25 to 45 in good health and CMV-seropositive. The source material was PBMCs. The CDR3 region is CASNLFGTDEQYF. DNA of the CDR3: TGTGCCAGCAACCTTTTTGGGACAGACGAGCAGTACTTC.